The text below deals with one T cell receptor beta chain. It lacks a known antigen. No much larger clone is present one base from it, and per-base qualities are unavailable. The data stem from a study of blood T cell repertoires in COVID-19 (dated by TCRdb to 2019 to 2021). Looking at the study overall: Collaborator samples came from the United States, Italy and Spain and covered acute and convalescent phases of COVID-19. The material from the prospective study consisted of cDNA or gDNA derived from T cells, B-cell-depleted T cells, or PBMCs. Subjects who had been exposed to COVID-19, were actively infected with it, or had recovered from it provided the deeply sampled blood TCRbeta repertoires that made up the dataset. A freely available public database, intended as a resource for researchers studying the immune response to SARS-CoV-2, is where the repertoires were released. Samples came from the ongoing ImmuneRACE study (first 160 participants) plus 1,254 subjects from 6 global collaborators. Sample metadata almost always included a de-identified subject ID, COVID-19 status, age in years and sex. Where available, HLA class I and class II types were obtained from metadata supplied by the sample provider rather than from assay-based typing.

Another Seattle source contributed samples from volunteer blood donors who had recovered from COVID-19. Whole blood was collected in K2EDTA tubes by collaborating institutions according to the institutions' own protocols. Collaborator samples were shipped for TCRbeta analysis as frozen whole blood, isolated PBMCs, or DNA extracted from either sample type. Summary of the overall study and its limitations: Clinical and demographic metadata were provided uncurated, with the amount varying by source and participant.

TCRbeta CDR3 regions were amplified from genomic DNA by means of the immunoSEQ Assay, a bias-controlled multiplex PCR. The authors processed their data as follows. The number of nucleated cells in each sample was estimated by amplification of reference gene primers within the assay. To quantify the absolute abundance of each unique TCRbeta CDR3 rearrangement, sequence reads were collapsed and filtered. For each sample, productive Simpson clonality was calculated as the square root of Simpson's diversity index over productive rearrangements. Sourced from immuneACCESS, this table was stored by TCRdb with only in-frame sequences that have V and J called. A share of the clones is absent; for the studies checked, an unresolved V gene accounts for under half, and the remainder has no known explanation. Clonal size and the V and J genes are those of that table, whereas D and trimming came from the DNA. The sample data list more than 95,000 clones, and roughly nine tenths of these were observed just once. The leading ten clones occupy 7.9% of the sample.

The CDR3 has 17 amino acids, counting the end cysteine and phenylalanine. Only the CDR3 DNA is retained, 51 bases long and in frame from the first base. V loses 4 bases at its end and J loses 5 bases; junction bases beyond the gene matches: 16. CDR1 SGHDN and CDR2 FVKESK were looked up in the germline V gene. The sequenced sample was peripheral blood. This receptor was obtained from a man in his 70s who had recovered from COVID-19. Recombination linked TRBV14 to TRBJ2-5; TRBD1 lines up with 7 middle nucleotides. The CDR3 is CASSRRIQGNFEETQYF. Here is the DNA: TGTGCCAGCAGCCGGAGAATACAGGGGAATTTTGAGGAGACCCAGTACTTC. With the portions outside the CDR3 filled from the reference TRBV14 and TRBJ2-5 genes, the complete variable region becomes EAGVTQFPSHSVIEKGQTVTLRCDPISGHDNLYWYRRVMGKEIKFLLHFVKESKQDESGMPNNRFLAERTGGTYSTLKVQPAELEDSGVYFCASSRRIQGNFEETQYFGPGTRLLVL.